This T cell receptor (beta chain) was captured in a study of T cell changes during pregnancy in multiple sclerosis. Sequencing was performed with immunoSEQ multiplex PCR; in TCRdb, only in-frame clones are kept and a portion is missing. The sample includes 50,000 to 60,000 clones, less than 95% of them seen just once. V was clipped by 3 bases and J by 6 bases; unmatched bases: 4. CDR3 length: 14 amino acids. Germline V gene sequence: CDR1 MDHEN, CDR2 SYDVKM. Specimen: peripheral blood, collected in the first trimester of pregnancy. The genes are TRBV28 and TRBJ2-2; 7 bases align to TRBD2. This TCR was sampled from a female donor in good health, enrolled as a control in a pregnancy study. The CDR3 bases are TGTGCCAGCAGTTTGACCCGGGAGGCCGGGGAGCTGTTTTTT. Translation gives CASSLTREAGELFF.